This entry concerns a single TCR beta chain. The PCR employed 60 Vbeta primers together with 13 Jbeta primers. TCRdb's table, derived via immunoSEQ multiplex PCR, lists solely in-frame clones and lacks some. Of more than 90,000 clones listed, over 65% are singletons. These data belong to a study of cytomegalovirus exposure and HLA in healthy donors. This CDR3 region has 16 residues. J gave up 2 bases and V 1 base, and 7 bases lay outside the gene matches. Germline V lookup: CDR1 LGHNA, CDR2 YSLEER. This TCR came from a woman between 50 and 59 years old in good health and CMV-seropositive. The sample was PBMCs. The chain combines TRBV4-3 with TRBJ2-7; TRBD1 aligns across 8 bases. CDR3 nucleotide sequence: TGCGCCAGCAGCCAAGTGGGCGGGACAGGAGCCTACGAGCAGTACTTC. This gives the protein CASSQVGGTGAYEQYF.